Listed below are T cell receptor beta chains from one sample, sequenced in a study of CD8 T cells in Susac syndrome. TCRdb analysed the immunoSEQ multiplex PCR reads with MiXCR anew, one entry per CDR3 protein. In the table there are approximately 230,000 distinct CDR3 sequences, 90% to 95% of which are singletons. The sample was CD4+ T cells from PBMCs. The receptors here all came from a human donor with multiple sclerosis. The CDR3 runs from the conserved cysteine through the conserved F or W. Each record gives: V gene, J gene, CDR3 protein.

TRBV3-1	TRBJ2-2	CASSQEPAVGGELFF
TRBV7-8	TRBJ2-1	CASSLEISYNEQFF
TRBV7-9	TRBJ2-4	CASRPDRGKNIQYF
TRBV25-1	TRBJ2-4	CASSELVGLAKNIQYF
TRBV4-1	TRBJ1-1	CASSHELPNTEAFF
TRBV18	TRBJ1-5	CASSPPYSNQPQHF
TRBV18	TRBJ2-7	CASSPGDSYEQYF
TRBV9	TRBJ2-1	CASSVVLAGEQFF
TRBV30	TRBJ1-1	CAWGDSLNTEAFF
TRBV5-1	TRBJ1-1	CASSLDGRTNTEAFF
TRBV2	TRBJ1-1	CASSEGGPAEAFF
TRBV29-1	TRBJ1-5	CSVGDRYQPQHF
TRBV11-2	TRBJ1-1	CASSHLRGANTEAFF
TRBV18	TRBJ1-1	CASSPPAGAEAFF
TRBV5-1	TRBJ2-1	CASSLGQGGRNEQFF
TRBV7-9	TRBJ1-2	CARPLRRGLYTF
TRBV7-2	TRBJ2-4	CASSLFSPNIQYF
TRBV12-3/TRBV12-4	TRBJ2-4	CASSASGYAKNIQYF
TRBV4-1	TRBJ2-7	CASSPQRGPYEQYF
TRBV5-4	TRBJ1-1	CASSLGGRTEAFF
TRBV19	TRBJ2-6	CASNDRGLSSGANVLTF
TRBV7-9	TRBJ2-2	CASSRNPRDTGELFF
TRBV6-2/TRBV6-3	TRBJ2-1	CASGEGSGRNEQFF
TRBV9	TRBJ1-2	CASSVVDGKGAQLYGYTF
TRBV6-4	TRBJ2-5	CASSACPREKETQYF